This T cell receptor beta chain was documented in a study of T cell responses to AZD1222 COVID-19 vaccine. Libraries were prepared by immunoSEQ multiplex PCR; TCRdb keeps only in-frame clonotypes and omits some of them. The table records fewer than 150,000 clones, roughly nine tenths of them present only once. Sequencing was performed on peripheral blood, taken 28 days after the second AZD1222 dose. This sequence originates from an adult who received the AZD1222 COVID-19 vaccine.

The CDR3 loop is CASSPPSGSYNEQFF. The CDR3 nucleotides read TGTGCCAGCTCACCACCGAGTGGCTCCTACAATGAGCAGTTCTTC. The V and J genes are TRBV18 and TRBJ2-1; D not certain. V lost 0 bases, J lost 0 bases, and 6 bases lay in between. Germline-derived CDR1 and CDR2 are KGHSH and LQKENI. The length of the CDR3 is 15 residues.